Sequencing of this T cell receptor beta chain was carried out in a study of Ad26.COV2.S vaccination and SARS-CoV-2 variants. This table comes from immunoSEQ multiplex PCR, and its TCRdb copy is limited to in-frame clones, with some not included. The sample has approximately 450,000 clones; roughly 90% are singletons. Treatment indicated: around 19 received Ad26.COV2.S at low or high dose, single or two shots; roughly five received placebo; per-sample allocation not given. Sampling occurred on day 63 after the first vaccine or placebo injection. The CDR3 has 15 residues. V gave up 2 bases and J gave up 1 base, with 9 bases separating them. The germline V gene encodes CDR1 MNHEY and CDR2 SMNVEV (reference sequence).

This clonotype was sampled from a person aged 18 to 65 who received the Ad26.COV2.S COVID-19 vaccine or a placebo. The sequencing here drew on peripheral blood, taken in a trial of Ad26.COV2.S vaccine versus placebo. V gene TRBV27 combines with J gene TRBJ2-1, with D perhaps TRBD1 (5 bases). The CDR3 region has the DNA TGTGCCAGCAGTTTAGTCGACAGTTCCTACAATGAGCAGTTCTTC. Protein sequence: CASSLVDSSYNEQFF.